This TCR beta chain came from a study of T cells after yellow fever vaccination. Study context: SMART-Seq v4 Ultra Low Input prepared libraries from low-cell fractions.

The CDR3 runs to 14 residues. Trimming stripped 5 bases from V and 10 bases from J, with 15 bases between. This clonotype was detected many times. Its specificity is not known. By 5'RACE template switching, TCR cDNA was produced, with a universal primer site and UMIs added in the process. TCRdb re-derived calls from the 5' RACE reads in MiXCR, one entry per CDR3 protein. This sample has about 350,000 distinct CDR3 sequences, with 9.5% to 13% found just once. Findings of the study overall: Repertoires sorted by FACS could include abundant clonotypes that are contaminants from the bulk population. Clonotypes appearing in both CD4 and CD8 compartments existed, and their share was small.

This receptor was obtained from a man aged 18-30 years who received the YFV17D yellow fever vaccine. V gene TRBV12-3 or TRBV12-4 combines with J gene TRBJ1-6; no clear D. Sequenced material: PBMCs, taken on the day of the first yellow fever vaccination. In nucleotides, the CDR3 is TGTGCCAGCAGTCGGACGGCTGAAGGGTCACCCCTCCACTTT. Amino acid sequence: CASSRTAEGSPLHF.